Sequencing of this T cell receptor beta chain was carried out in a study of CDR3 diversity in severe acne. The germline CDR1 and CDR2 sequences are SGHRS and YFSETQ. This CDR3 is built from 12 residues. Using its own MiXCR run on the PCR reads, TCRdb lists one record per CDR3 protein. The sample consists of more than 80,000 distinct CDR3 sequences, under 55% of them appearing once. Details on this clonotype: A junction boundary mismatches the germline segment, possibly from a read error.

V usage is TRBV5-1 and J usage is TRBJ2-7, with D perhaps matching TRBD1 (7 bases). This receptor was taken from a male donor with severe acne vulgaris. The source material was blood. The CDR3 DNA reads TGTGCCTGCGGGACAGCCTCCTACGAGCAGTACTTC. Its protein product is CACGTASYEQYF.